This is a list of T cell receptor beta chains from one sample in a study of response to subunit inactivated influenza vaccine. TCRdb processed the RT-PCR reads anew with MiXCR; each CDR3 protein has one entry. The sample records around 760,000 distinct CDR3 sequences, 14% being singletons. Sequenced here: PBMCs from blood, sampled roughly 2 weeks before vaccination. All receptors come from a man aged 50 to 60 who received an inactivated influenza vaccine. Both conserved end residues are part of each CDR3. A D gene is named only where the DNA matches it firmly. For some rows the clone size is stated as once, few or many, or as a class when expanded; others skip it.

size	length	V	D	J	CDR3	DNA
few	16	TRBV15	TRBD1	TRBJ1-5	CATSDRPGQRNQPQHF	TGTGCCACCAGCGACAGACCGGGACAGAGAAATCAGCCCCAGCATTTT
.	17	TRBV20-1	.	TRBJ1-6	CSANSGTTRELNSPLHF	TGCAGTGCTAACTCCGGGACGACTAGGGAATTGAATTCACCCCTCCACTTT
many	12	TRBV20-1	.	TRBJ2-6	CSAPSGANVLTF	TGCAGTGCTCCTAGTGGGGCCAACGTCCTGACTTTC
few	15	TRBV4-3	TRBD2	TRBJ2-1	CASSQVGGSGNEQFF	TGCGCCAGCAGCCAAGTGGGGGGGTCTGGCAATGAGCAGTTCTTC
.	16	TRBV27	.	TRBJ2-2	CASSPLSDYLEGELFF	TGTGCCAGCAGTCCCCTATCGGACTACTTGGAGGGGGAGCTGTTTTTT
few	16	TRBV4-3	.	TRBJ2-3	CASSQDAGPSTDTQYF	TGCGCCAGCAGCCAAGATGCGGGCCCGAGCACAGATACGCAGTATTTT
few	12	TRBV30	.	TRBJ2-1	CAWSVLGDEQFF	TGTGCCTGGAGTGTACTGGGTGATGAGCAGTTCTTC
many	15	TRBV5-1	.	TRBJ2-1	CASSLDSPRVNEQFF	TGCGCCAGCAGCTTGGACAGCCCCAGGGTCAATGAGCAGTTCTTC
few	18	TRBV28	TRBD1	TRBJ2-5	CASSFYADRGQVGRTQYF	TGTGCCAGCAGTTTCTATGCGGACAGGGGCCAAGTTGGGCGAACCCAGTACTTC
few	15	TRBV7-9	TRBD1	TRBJ2-1	CATDAGQGAGNEQFF	TGTGCCACCGACGCGGGTCAGGGGGCCGGCAATGAGCAGTTCTTC
.	14	TRBV11-2	TRBD2	TRBJ2-3	CASSQGTSSYTQYF	TGTGCCAGCAGCCAAGGGACTAGTTCCTATACGCAGTATTTT
.	14	TRBV12-3/TRBV12-4	TRBD1	TRBJ1-1	CASSADRGWTEAFF	TGTGCCAGCAGTGCCGACAGGGGCTGGACTGAAGCTTTCTTT
once	13	TRBV12-3/TRBV12-4	TRBD1	TRBJ1-6	CASRRTGPSPLHF	TGTGCCAGCAGACGGACAGGGCCCTCACCCCTCCACTTT
.	13	TRBV7-2	TRBD2	TRBJ2-1	CAPSREPYNEQFF	TGTGCCCCGTCGCGGGAGCCTTACAATGAGCAGTTCTTC
many	14	TRBV7-8	.	TRBJ1-5	CASSLASGNQPQHF	TGTGCCAGCAGCTTAGCGTCGGGTAATCAGCCCCAGCATTTT
few	14	TRBV12-3/TRBV12-4	TRBD1	TRBJ2-5	CASRKDRGQETQYF	TGTGCCAGCAGAAAGGACAGGGGGCAAGAGACCCAGTACTTC
many	16	TRBV9	TRBD2	TRBJ2-3	CASSDAGTSLPDTQYF	TGTGCCAGCAGCGACGCCGGGACTAGCCTCCCAGATACGCAGTATTTT
many	13	TRBV5-1	.	TRBJ2-2	CASSLRETGELFF	TGCGCCAGCAGCTTGAGGGAGACCGGGGAGCTGTTTTTT
many	14	TRBV5-1	.	TRBJ1-1	CASSLSRSLTEAFF	TGCGCCAGCAGCTTGTCTCGAAGTCTCACTGAAGCTTTCTTT
.	19	TRBV4-2	TRBD1	TRBJ1-5	CASSPSPITGGSTHQPQHF	TGTGCCAGCAGCCCCTCGCCGATAACAGGGGGTTCTACTCACCAGCCCCAGCATTTT
.	13	TRBV5-5	.	TRBJ2-7	CASSLEGRLMFRF	TGTGCCAGCAGCTTGGAAGGACGCCTCATGTTTAGATTC
few	12	TRBV28	.	TRBJ1-1	CASRLENTEAFF	TGTGCCAGCCGTTTGGAAAACACTGAAGCTTTCTTT
many	18	TRBV6-1	TRBD1	TRBJ1-5	CASRSGQGMFSNNQPQHF	TGTGCCAGCAGATCGGGACAGGGGATGTTCAGTAACAATCAGCCCCAGCATTTT
few	12	TRBV7-8	.	TRBJ1-1	CASSIRTAEAFF	TGTGCCAGCAGCATAAGGACAGCTGAAGCTTTCTTT
.	15	TRBV19	TRBD1	TRBJ1-5	CASSPGTGGQQPQHF	TGTGCCAGTAGTCCAGGGACAGGGGGTCAACAGCCCCAGCATTTT
.	18	TRBV20-1	TRBD1	TRBJ1-1	CSARGILDRGIKGTEAFF	TGCAGTGCTAGAGGAATCCTGGACAGGGGGATCAAAGGCACTGAAGCTTTCTTT
.	17	TRBV3-1	TRBD1	TRBJ2-3	CASSQTGTGGWSDTQYF	TGTGCCAGCAGCCAAACGGGGACAGGAGGATGGTCAGATACGCAGTATTTT
many	16	TRBV5-6	.	TRBJ2-1	CASSGIPDGVRNEQFF	TGTGCCAGCAGCGGGATACCCGACGGGGTGAGGAATGAGCAGTTCTTC
few	16	TRBV11-2	.	TRBJ2-3	CASTPDPGPSTDTQYF	TGTGCCAGCACCCCAGACCCGGGACCGTCCACAGATACGCAGTATTTT
many	17	TRBV7-9	.	TRBJ2-2	CASSPSDSGPANEKLFF	TGTGCCAGCAGCCCCTCGGATTCGGGGCCAGCGAACGAAAAGCTGTTTTTT
few	15	TRBV10-2	.	TRBJ2-1	CASRETGGEELEQFF	TGCGCCAGCAGAGAAACCGGTGGGGAGGAATTGGAGCAGTTCTTC
.	15	TRBV19	.	TRBJ2-2	CASSTALTPYRELFF	TGTGCCAGTAGTACTGCCCTTACCCCCTACCGGGAGCTGTTTTTT
.	13	TRBV12-5	.	TRBJ1-5	CASGYTEDQPQHF	TGTGCTAGTGGCTATACAGAGGATCAGCCCCAGCATTTT
.	16	TRBV12-3/TRBV12-4	TRBD1	TRBJ2-7	CASSLIQGPYSYEQYF	TGTGCCAGCAGTTTAATACAGGGGCCGTACTCCTACGAGCAGTACTTC
few	16	TRBV10-3	TRBD1	TRBJ1-1	CAISTPHGQGHTEAFF	TGTGCCATCAGCACACCCCATGGACAGGGGCACACTGAAGCTTTCTTT
few	14	TRBV12-3/TRBV12-4	.	TRBJ1-2	CATRGGGAGYGYTF	TGTGCCACCCGCGGGGGGGGCGCGGGCTATGGCTACACCTTC
few	13	TRBV10-3	TRBD1	TRBJ2-2	CAITRDRAGELFF	TGTGCCATCACCCGGGACAGGGCTGGGGAGCTGTTTTTT
.	14	TRBV4-2	.	TRBJ2-1	CASGPGLYYNEQFF	TGTGCCAGCGGCCCCGGGCTTTACTACAATGAGCAGTTCTTC
few	14	TRBV5-1	.	TRBJ2-7	CASSLAATSYEQYF	TGCGCCAGCAGCTTGGCCGCTACCTCCTACGAGCAGTACTTC
few	15	TRBV10-3	TRBD2	TRBJ2-2	CAISLAGLNTGELFF	TGTGCCATTAGCCTAGCGGGGCTAAACACCGGGGAGCTGTTTTTT
few	17	TRBV28	TRBD2	TRBJ2-1	CASSQTSGAPISSEQFF	TGTGCCAGCAGTCAGACTAGCGGGGCTCCCATCTCGAGTGAGCAGTTCTTC
few	16	TRBV12-3/TRBV12-4	.	TRBJ1-1	CASSLAVLRQANEAFF	TGTGCCAGCAGTTTAGCCGTCCTACGACAGGCGAATGAAGCTTTCTTT
few	13	TRBV20-1	.	TRBJ1-5	CSARLGTNQPQHF	TGCAGTGCTAGATTAGGTACCAATCAGCCCCAGCATTTT